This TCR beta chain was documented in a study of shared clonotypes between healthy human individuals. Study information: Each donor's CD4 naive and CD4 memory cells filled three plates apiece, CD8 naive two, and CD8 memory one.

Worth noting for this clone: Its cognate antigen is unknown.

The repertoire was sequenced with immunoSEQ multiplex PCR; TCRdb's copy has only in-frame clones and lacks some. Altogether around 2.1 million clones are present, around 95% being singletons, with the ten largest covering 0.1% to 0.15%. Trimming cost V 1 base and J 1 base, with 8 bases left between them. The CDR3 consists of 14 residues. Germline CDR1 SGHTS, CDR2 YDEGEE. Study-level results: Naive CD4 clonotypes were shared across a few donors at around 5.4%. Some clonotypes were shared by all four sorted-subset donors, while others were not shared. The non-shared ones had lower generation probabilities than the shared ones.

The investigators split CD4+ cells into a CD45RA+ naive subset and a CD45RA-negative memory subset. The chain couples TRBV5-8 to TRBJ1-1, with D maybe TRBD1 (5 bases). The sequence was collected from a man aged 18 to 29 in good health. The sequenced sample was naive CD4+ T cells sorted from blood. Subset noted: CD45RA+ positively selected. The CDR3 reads CASSLWQGNTEAFF. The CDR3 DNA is TGTGCCAGCAGCTTGTGGCAGGGGAACACTGAAGCTTTCTTT.